The 21 T cell receptor beta chains in this list originate from one sample, sequenced in a study of T cell responses to AZD1222 COVID-19 vaccine. The protocol was immunoSEQ multiplex PCR, while the TCRdb copy is restricted to in-frame clones and leaves out a portion. This table has around 95,000 clones, about 87% appearing once. The starting material was peripheral blood, obtained on day 0 of AZD1222 vaccination. Source of these receptors: an adult in good health.

The genes are TRBV15 and TRBJ2-4, with TRBD2 identical over 10 bases. The CDR3 covers 20 residues. Germline values: CDR1 LNHNV, CDR2 YYDKDF (reference sequence). The V and J ends lost 0 bases and 1 base, in that order; junction bases with no gene match: 12. The CDR3 bases are TGTGCCACCAGCAGAGAAGCTGAAGTTTTAGCGGGAGGTGCCAAAAACATTCAGTACTTC. Encoded protein: CATSREAEVLAGGAKNIQYF. Full variable domain (outside the CDR3, taken from reference TRBV15 and TRBJ2-4): DAMVIQNPRYQVTQFGKPVTLSCSQTLNHNVMYWYQQKSSQAPKLLFHYYDKDFNNEADTPDNFQSRRPNTSFCFLDIRSPGLGDTAMYLCATSREAEVLAGGAKNIQYFGAGTRLSVL.

This clone came up a few times. The chain couples TRBV24-1 to TRBJ2-3; 9 bases are shared with TRBD1. Germline CDR1 reads KGHDR; CDR2 reads SFDVKD. This CDR3 spans 16 amino acids. The V segment lost 3 bases and the J segment 1 base; nucleotides outside the gene matches: 4. CDR3 loop: CATSDRTGAGTDTQYF. The CDR3 region has the DNA TGTGCCACCAGTGATAGGACAGGGGCAGGCACAGATACGCAGTATTTT.

The V and J genes are TRBV4-3 and TRBJ1-5; 11 bases are shared with TRBD1. V lost 1 base, J lost 7 bases, and 6 bases stayed unmatched. The CDR3 contains 16 residues. In germline, CDR1 is LGHNA, CDR2 YSLEER. CDR3 amino acids: CASSQVYGTGGQPQHF. CDR3 DNA: TGCGCCAGCAGCCAAGTCTATGGGACAGGGGGACAGCCCCAGCATTTT.

This chain uses TRBV7-2 with TRBJ2-7, with D perhaps assigned TRBD1 or TRBD2 (6 bases each). With 8 bases removed from V and 2 bases from J, the gap between germline ends came to 19 bases. Germline CDR1 is SGHTA and CDR2 is FQGNSA. There are 15 residues in the CDR3. The CDR3: CASSAGGTKPYEQYF. The CDR3 DNA follows: TGTGCCAGCTCGGCCGGAGGGACAAAACCCTACGAGCAGTACTTC.

The rearrangement uses TRBV5-1 and TRBJ2-7; the D gene is possibly TRBD1 (6 bases). The CDR3 totals 14 residues. Trimming left V 1 base short and J 1 base short, with 9 bases between. CDR1 SGHRS and CDR2 YFSETQ come from the germline V gene. The CDR3 is CASSLPGVSYEQYF. The CDR3 nucleotides are TGCGCCAGCAGCTTGCCAGGGGTTTCCTACGAGCAGTACTTC.

This chain joins TRBV10-1 and TRBJ2-5; 10 bases fit TRBD2. V dropped 3 bases and J dropped 4; count of bases not matched to a gene: 11. Germline loops: CDR1 WNHNN, CDR2 SYGVQD (reference sequence). CDR3 length: 17 amino acids. In DNA, the CDR3 is TGCGCCAGCAGTGACAGAGCGGGAGGGTTGAGAGGAGAGACCCAGTACTTC. Encoded protein: CASSDRAGGLRGETQYF.

This clone appeared once. The rearrangement joins TRBV27 to TRBJ2-7, with 9 bases lining up with TRBD1. V was pared by 5 bases and J by 3 bases, with 8 bases of the junction left unmatched. Per germline, CDR1 MNHEY and CDR2 SMNVEV (reference sequence). The CDR3 length is 15 residues. CDR3 amino acids: CASSPGTGFIYEQYF. The CDR3 nucleotides read TGTGCCAGCAGTCCCGGGACAGGGTTTATCTACGAGCAGTACTTC.

The genes are TRBV2 and TRBJ2-1; 7 bases agree with TRBD2. Germline V lookup: CDR1 SNHLY, CDR2 FYNNEI. This CDR3 comprises 15 residues. Trimming took 4 bases from V and 1 from J; bases not matched to a gene: 4. The CDR3 DNA reads TGTGCCAGCAGTGCGAGGGAGGGGTCCTACAATGAGCAGTTCTTC. It yields the protein CASSAREGSYNEQFF. The full variable domain, rest sourced from reference TRBV2 and TRBJ2-1, is EPEVTQTPSHQVTQMGQEVILRCVPISNHLYFYWYRQILGQKVEFLVSFYNNEISEKSEIFDDQFSVERPDGSNFTLKIRSTKLEDSAMYFCASSAREGSYNEQFFGPGTRLTVL.

The J gene is TRBJ2-2, the V gene TRBV9; TRBD2 aligns across 12 bases. CDR1 is SGDLS, CDR2 YYNGEE, per germline. With 0 bases clipped from V and 0 bases from J, the junction kept 3 bases outside the gene matches. There are 18 residues in the CDR3. The CDR3 region has the DNA TGTGCCAGCAGCGTAGGCCTAGCGGGAGGGTCGAACACCGGGGAGCTGTTTTTT. Protein: CASSVGLAGGSNTGELFF.

The chain joins TRBV19 to TRBJ1-5, with D uncertain. The ends were cut back, 3 bases at V and 6 bases at J, with 15 bases in the middle. The CDR3 has 15 residues. Germline CDR1 and CDR2: LNHDA and SQIVND (reference sequence). CDR3: CASSMIGSSGQPQHF. CDR3 sequence (DNA): TGTGCCAGTAGTATGATTGGGTCGAGTGGTCAGCCCCAGCATTTT.

The chain recombines TRBV5-1 with TRBJ1-1; tentatively, D is TRBD1 (6 bases). Trimming took off 3 bases at V and 9 bases at J, with 15 bases between the two ends. The CDR3 contains 13 residues. Germline values: CDR1 SGHRS, CDR2 YFSETQ. CDR3 in amino acids: CASSYIGQNKAFF. The CDR3 DNA follows: TGCGCCAGCAGCTACATCGGACAGAATAAAGCTTTCTTT.

Only one count was recorded for this clone. The chain couples TRBV2 to TRBJ1-2; 7 positions match TRBD1. J gave up 2 bases and V 11 bases, and 11 bases lay outside the gene matches. The CDR3 spans 14 residues. The germline CDR1 and CDR2 sequences are SNHLY and FYNNEI. The CDR3 DNA sequence: TGTGCCTCAAAAGGAACAGGGGCGAACTATGGCTACACCTTC. This gives the protein CASKGTGANYGYTF.

The chain recombines TRBV5-1 with TRBJ2-7; 7 bases fit TRBD1. Unmatched junction bases numbered 3, after V lost 0 bases and J lost 0 bases. Per germline, CDR1 SGHRS and CDR2 YFSETQ. The CDR3 is 15 residues long. CDR3 in amino acids: CASSLVAGGSYEQYF. CDR3 DNA: TGCGCCAGCAGCTTGGTTGCAGGGGGCTCCTACGAGCAGTACTTC.

This rearrangement joins TRBV19 to TRBJ2-7; 7 bases are a match to TRBD1. The CDR3 runs 15 residues. With 6 bases clipped from V and 6 bases from J, the junction kept 14 bases outside the gene matches. Germline CDR1 reads LNHDA; CDR2 reads SQIVND (reference sequence). The CDR3 DNA reads TGTGCCAGTAGCGCCCTCCAGACAGGGTCGGTCGAGCAGTACTTC. Translated, it gives CASSALQTGSVEQYF.

V usage is TRBV30 and J usage is TRBJ1-5; D unclear. Germline V gives CDR1 GTSNPN, CDR2 SVGIG (reference sequence). V was shortened by 4 bases and J by 4 bases, with 8 bases between the two germline ends. This CDR3 spans 12 amino acids. The CDR3 sequence is CAWTSGNQPQHF. CDR3 nucleotide sequence: TGTGCCTGGACCTCGGGGAATCAGCCCCAGCATTTT. The full variable domain, in which reference TRBV30 and TRBJ1-5 provide the parts outside the CDR3, is SQTIHQWPATLVQPVGSPLSLECTVEGTSNPNLYWYRQAAGRGLQLLFYSVGIGQISSEVPQNLSASRPQDRQFILSSKKLLLSDSGFYLCAWTSGNQPQHFGDGTRLSIL.

CDR3 DNA: TGTGCCAGCAGCTTAGACGAGACAGGGTATGATCCCTACAATGAGCAGTTCTTC. Translation gives CASSLDETGYDPYNEQFF. This chain links TRBV7-2 with TRBJ2-1; 7 bases are a match to TRBD1. CDR3 length: 18 residues. Germline V CDR1 and CDR2: SGHTA, FQGNSA. J gave up 2 bases and V 1 base, and 11 bases lay outside the gene matches.

The chain combines TRBV6-1 with TRBJ1-2; 9 bases agree with TRBD1. The germline gives CDR1 MNHNS, CDR2 SASEGT. Trimming cost V 2 bases and J 5 bases; bases outside gene matches: 3. The CDR3 loop spans 14 amino acids. As DNA, the CDR3 is TGTGCCAGCAGTGAAACCGGGACAGGGTATGGCTACACCTTC. Amino acid sequence: CASSETGTGYGYTF.

J is TRBJ2-3 and V is TRBV18; TRBD2 agrees at 8 bases. The CDR3 is 17 amino acids. Trimming removed 4 bases from V and 3 bases from J; junction bases left unmatched: 12. In germline, CDR1 is KGHSH, CDR2 LQKENI. The CDR3 here is CASSRLSGSDVTDTQYF. CDR3 in DNA: TGTGCCAGCTCACGTCTCAGCGGGAGTGACGTGACAGATACGCAGTATTTT.

The V call is TRBV10-1, the J call TRBJ2-2; D unclear. In germline, CDR1 is WNHNN, CDR2 SYGVQD (reference sequence). Trimming removed 7 bases from V and 0 bases from J, with 9 bases in between. CDR3 length: 14 residues. The CDR3 nucleotides are TGCGCCAGCATGGACGTCGCGAACACCGGGGAGCTGTTTTTT. This translates into CASMDVANTGELFF.

This sequence joins TRBV6-5 and TRBJ2-7; no clear D. Trimming removed 10 bases from V and 3 bases from J, with 13 bases in between. The CDR3 contains 12 residues. Looked up from germline, CDR1 is MNHEY and CDR2 is SVGAGI. The CDR3 is CAIRPEDYEQYF. Here the CDR3 DNA reads TGTGCCATCCGTCCCGAGGACTACGAGCAGTACTTC.

The gene calls are TRBV10-2 and TRBJ2-2; 13 bases map to TRBD2. The CDR3 runs to 15 residues. CDR1 is WSHSY and CDR2 is SAAADI in the germline V gene. V was pared by 4 bases and J by 4 bases, with 0 bases of the junction left unmatched. This CDR3 is CASSGLAGGTGELFF. The DNA for the CDR3 is TGCGCCAGCAGTGGACTAGCGGGAGGCACCGGGGAGCTGTTTTTT.